This is a list of T cell receptor beta chains from one sample in a study of shared clonotypes between healthy human individuals. Using immunoSEQ multiplex PCR, the repertoire was profiled, and TCRdb retains in-frame clones only, with some absent. Altogether roughly 2.5 million clones are present, about 92% being singletons, with the ten largest covering about 0.13%. The sample taken for sequencing was naive CD4+ T cells sorted from blood. The source of these receptors is a man aged 18 to 35 in good health. The conserved cysteine and the conserved F or W are not part of the CDR3 here.

TRBJ2-7	TRBV2	ASSPTGTGEQY
TRBJ1-5	TRBV15	ATSSSYGRESQPQH
TRBJ2-5	TRBV5-6	ASSQDYSQETQY
TRBJ2-3	TRBV6-5	ASSSRDRGSTDTQY
TRBJ2-7	TRBV14	ASSQDRPGSYEQY
TRBJ2-7	TRBV5-4	ATGTSGPMSSYEQY
TRBJ1-2	TRBV7-9	ASSSRTGADYGYT
TRBJ2-7	TRBV5-6	ASSLGTGLPYEQY
TRBJ1-2	TRBV6-5	ASRKDRGGYGYT
TRBJ1-6	TRBV4-3	ASSQDRALSPLH
TRBJ2-2	TRBV7-2	ASSERTSYTGELF
TRBJ2-5	TRBV5-4	ASSLDGGETQY
TRBJ2-4	TRBV7-2	ASSSPPSGDIQY
TRBJ2-1	TRBV11-2	ASSKAGTGVHNEQF
TRBJ2-1	TRBV19	ASGRTSLNNEQF
TRBJ1-4	TRBV18	ASSQGKTNEKLF
TRBJ1-6	TRBV9	AIKDRKNSPLH
TRBJ2-7	TRBV4-1	ASSQARATGLAYYEQY
TRBJ1-5	TRBV29-1	SVAPASNQPQH
TRBJ1-2	TRBV6-5	ASSYRAGIYGYT
TRBJ2-3	TRBV27	ASSQSGNCTDTQY
TRBJ2-2	TRBV7-2	ASSKRASGNPAGELF
TRBJ2-7	TRBV6-6	ASSPPGGPYEQY
TRBJ2-3	TRBV18	ASSPGADTQY
TRBJ2-5	TRBV29-1	SVAPLAGVKETQY
TRBJ2-3	TRBV5-1	ASSAEAGTGADTQY
TRBJ2-7	TRBV13	ASSPGRGTGEQY
TRBJ2-3	TRBV5-1	ASSLDGTDTQY